This TCR beta chain was found in a study of PD-L1 blockade in urothelial cancer. Repertoires were generated with immunoSEQ multiplex PCR, while TCRdb's copy carries only in-frame clones and drops some. Found here are about 40,000 clones, around 80% of them singletons; the top ten hold about 17%. This CDR3 comprises 14 residues. V was pared by 6 bases and J by 7 bases, with 8 bases of the junction left unmatched. The V and J genes are TRBV23-1 and TRBJ2-7; the match to TRBD1 covers 11 bases. TRBV23-1 is placed among ORFs of uncertain function. This receptor was identified in a man aged 55 to 70 with urothelial cancer. Sequences were derived from PBMCs, sampled around atezolizumab (anti-PD-L1) treatment. CDR3 DNA sequence: TGCGCCAGCAGCCCCCCGGACAGGGGGCGTGAGCAGTACTTC. Protein: CASSPPDRGREQYF.